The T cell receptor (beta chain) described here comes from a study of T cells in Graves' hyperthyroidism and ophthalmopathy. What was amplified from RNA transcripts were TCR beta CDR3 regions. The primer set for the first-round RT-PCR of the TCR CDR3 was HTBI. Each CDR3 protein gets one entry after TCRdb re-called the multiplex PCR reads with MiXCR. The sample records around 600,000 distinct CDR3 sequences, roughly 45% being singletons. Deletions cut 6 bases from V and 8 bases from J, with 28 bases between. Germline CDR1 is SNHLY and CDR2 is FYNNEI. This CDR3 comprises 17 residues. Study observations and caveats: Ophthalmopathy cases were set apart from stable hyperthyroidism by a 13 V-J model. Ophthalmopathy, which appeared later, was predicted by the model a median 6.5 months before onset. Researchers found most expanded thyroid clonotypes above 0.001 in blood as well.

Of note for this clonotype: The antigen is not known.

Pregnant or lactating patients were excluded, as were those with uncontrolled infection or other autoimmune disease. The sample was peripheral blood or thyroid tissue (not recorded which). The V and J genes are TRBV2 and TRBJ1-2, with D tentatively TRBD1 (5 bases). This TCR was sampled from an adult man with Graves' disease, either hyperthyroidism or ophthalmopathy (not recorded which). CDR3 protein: CASRGRLGSSHRFGYTF. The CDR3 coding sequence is TGTGCCAGCAGGGGAAGGTTGGGGTCCTCCCACAGGTTCGGCTACACCTTC.